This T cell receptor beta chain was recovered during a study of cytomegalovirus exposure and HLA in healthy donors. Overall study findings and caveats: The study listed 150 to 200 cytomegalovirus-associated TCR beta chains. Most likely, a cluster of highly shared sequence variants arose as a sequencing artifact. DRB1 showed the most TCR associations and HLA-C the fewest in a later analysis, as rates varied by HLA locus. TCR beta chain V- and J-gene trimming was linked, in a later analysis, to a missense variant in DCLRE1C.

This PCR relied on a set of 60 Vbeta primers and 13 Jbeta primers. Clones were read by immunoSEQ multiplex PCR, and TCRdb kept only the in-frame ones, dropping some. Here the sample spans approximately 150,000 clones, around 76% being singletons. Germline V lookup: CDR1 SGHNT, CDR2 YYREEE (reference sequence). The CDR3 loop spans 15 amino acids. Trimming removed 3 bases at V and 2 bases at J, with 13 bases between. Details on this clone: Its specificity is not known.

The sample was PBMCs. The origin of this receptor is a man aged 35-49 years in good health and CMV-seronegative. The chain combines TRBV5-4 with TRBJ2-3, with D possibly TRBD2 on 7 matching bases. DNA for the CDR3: TGTGCCAGCAGCTGGGGGGGCGCCATCACAGATACGCAGTATTTT. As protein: CASSWGGAITDTQYF.